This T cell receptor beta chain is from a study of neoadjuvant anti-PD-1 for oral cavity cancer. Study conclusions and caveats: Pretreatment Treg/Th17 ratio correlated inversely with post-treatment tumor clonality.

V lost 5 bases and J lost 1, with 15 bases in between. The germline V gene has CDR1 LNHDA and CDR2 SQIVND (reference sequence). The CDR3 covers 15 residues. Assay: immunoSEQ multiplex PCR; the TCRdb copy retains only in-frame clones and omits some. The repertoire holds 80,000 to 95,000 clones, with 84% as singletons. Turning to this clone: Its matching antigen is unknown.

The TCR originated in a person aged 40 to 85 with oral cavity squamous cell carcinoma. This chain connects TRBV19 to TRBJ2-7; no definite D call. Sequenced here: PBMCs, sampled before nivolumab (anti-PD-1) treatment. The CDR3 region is CASSAPRATSYEQYF. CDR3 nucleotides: TGTGCCAGTAGTGCCCCCCGCGCTACATCCTACGAGCAGTACTTC.